The sequence of this T cell receptor (beta chain) was determined in a study of blood T cell repertoires in COVID-19. About the research overall: Acute and convalescent COVID-19 specimens originated in the United States, Italy and Spain. The analysed material was cDNA or gDNA that came from T cells, B-cell-depleted T cells, or PBMCs.

Profiled with immunoSEQ multiplex PCR; TCRdb holds only in-frame clones, not every one. The profile shows 15,000 to 20,000 clones, about 88% of them singletons. V gave up 5 bases and J gave up 4 bases; unmatched junction bases: 13. Germline CDR1 reads SGHNT; CDR2 reads YENEEA. The CDR3 contains 17 residues. The sequenced sample was peripheral blood. The TCR comes from a woman older than 75 with COVID-19, enrolled during active disease. The chain is built from TRBV11-3 and TRBJ2-1, with 8 nucleotides matching TRBD2. The DNA for the CDR3 is TGTGCCAGCAGCCCCGCCGGGGCGGGGGGACCATACAATGAGCAGTTCTTC. Amino acid sequence: CASSPAGAGGPYNEQFF.